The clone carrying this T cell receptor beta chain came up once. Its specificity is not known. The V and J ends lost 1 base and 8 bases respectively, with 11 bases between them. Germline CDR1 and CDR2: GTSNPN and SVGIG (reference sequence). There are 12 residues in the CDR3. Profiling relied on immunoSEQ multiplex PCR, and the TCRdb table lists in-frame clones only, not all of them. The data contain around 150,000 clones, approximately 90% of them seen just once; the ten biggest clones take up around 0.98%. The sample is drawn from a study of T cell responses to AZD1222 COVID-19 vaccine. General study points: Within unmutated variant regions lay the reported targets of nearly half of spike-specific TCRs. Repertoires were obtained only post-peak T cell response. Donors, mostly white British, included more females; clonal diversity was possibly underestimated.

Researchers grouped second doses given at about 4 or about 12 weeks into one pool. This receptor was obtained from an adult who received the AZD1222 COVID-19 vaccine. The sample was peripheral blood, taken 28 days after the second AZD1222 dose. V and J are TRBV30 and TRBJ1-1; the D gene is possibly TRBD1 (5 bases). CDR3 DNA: TGTGCCTGGAGTGGGAGGGGCGGGGAAGCTTTCTTT. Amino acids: CAWSGRGGEAFF.